This T cell receptor beta chain was sequenced for a study of cytomegalovirus exposure and HLA in healthy donors. Findings of the study overall: The study designated about 180 TCR beta chains cytomegalovirus-associated. A later analysis linked a missense DCLRE1C variant to TCR beta V- and J-gene trimming.

The V end lost 6 bases, the J end lost 7 bases, and 15 bases lay between the germline ends. Germline CDR1 and CDR2: MNHEY and SVGAGI. This CDR3 has 13 residues. PCR employed 60 Vbeta and 13 Jbeta primers. Sequenced by immunoSEQ multiplex PCR; TCRdb stores in-frame clones only, minus some. The table shows about 150,000 clones, with about 64% occurring only once. About this clone: What it binds is not known.

The chain is built from TRBV6-5 and TRBJ1-1; the D is unclear. The sequenced sample was PBMCs. The sequence was obtained from a woman between 55 and 75 years old in good health and CMV-seropositive. The CDR3 spells CASSEWRSDEAFF. The CDR3 DNA reads as TGTGCCAGCAGCGAGTGGCGGTCCGATGAAGCTTTCTTT.